A single sample gave rise to the 29 T cell receptor beta chains below, sequenced in a study of shared clonotypes between healthy human individuals. The protocol was immunoSEQ multiplex PCR, while the TCRdb copy is restricted to in-frame clones and leaves out a portion. The sample holds approximately 2.5 million clones, more than 90% seen once. The sample taken for sequencing was naive CD4+ T cells sorted from blood. Subset noted: CD45RA+ positively selected. Receptors originate from a man aged 18 to 35 in good health.

The chain is built from TRBV28 and TRBJ2-7; 8 bases are shared with TRBD2. The CDR3 is 15 residues long. The germline CDR1 and CDR2 sequences are MDHEN and SYDVKM. V trimming: 6 bases; J trimming: 2 bases; junction bases outside the gene matches: 9. The CDR3 DNA sequence: TGTGCCAGCAGCCAACCCAGCGGGGGAGCCTACGAGCAGTACTTC. Its translation is CASSQPSGGAYEQYF.

The rearrangement links TRBV5-1 to TRBJ2-5; D not resolved. There are 14 residues in the CDR3. Germline V lookup: CDR1 SGHRS, CDR2 YFSETQ. With 4 bases removed from V and 2 bases from J, the gap between germline ends came to 12 bases. The chain's CDR3 is CASSPRQVQETQYF. As DNA, the CDR3 is TGCGCCAGCAGCCCCCGTCAGGTACAAGAGACCCAGTACTTC.

The J gene is TRBJ1-1, the V gene TRBV7-2, with D maybe TRBD1 (5 bases). Germline CDR1 is SGHTA and CDR2 is FQGNSA. Trimming removed 1 base from V and 5 bases from J, with 11 bases in between. The length of the CDR3 is 14 residues. CDR3 sequence reads: CASSLGQGMTEAFF. The CDR3 DNA follows: TGTGCCAGCAGCTTAGGGCAGGGAATGACTGAAGCTTTCTTT.

The chain uses TRBV4-1 and TRBJ2-7; D might be TRBD1 (5 bases). Germline values: CDR1 MGHRA, CDR2 YSYEKL. This CDR3 is built from 14 residues. Trimming removed 2 bases from V and 1 base from J, with 9 bases in between. The CDR3 coding sequence is TGCGCCAGCAGCCAACAGGGTTCGTCCTACGAGCAGTACTTC. It encodes CASSQQGSSYEQYF.

The table lists this clone with a count of one. This chain uses TRBV19 with TRBJ1-5, with unresolved D. The CDR3 sequence is 12 residues long. CDR1 and CDR2 (germline): LNHDA, SQIVND (reference sequence). V lost 5 bases and J 7 bases, leaving 9 bases between the germline ends. The CDR3 here is CASSGRIQPQHF. The CDR3, as DNA: TGTGCCAGTAGTGGCAGAATACAGCCCCAGCATTTT.

This chain joins TRBV7-2 and TRBJ2-5; TRBD2 matches 11 bases. V gave up 7 bases and J gave up 2 bases; unmatched junction bases: 6. This CDR3 comprises 15 residues. Germline V gene data show CDR1 as SGHTA and CDR2 as FQGNSA. CDR3 sequence reads: CASNKGTSGQETQYF. DNA of the CDR3: TGTGCCAGCAACAAAGGGACTAGCGGACAAGAGACCCAGTACTTC. The entire variable domain, with the rest obtained from reference TRBV7-2 and TRBJ2-5, is as follows: GAGVSQSPSNKVTEKGKDVELRCDPISGHTALYWYRQSLGQGLEFLIYFQGNSAPDKSGLPSDRFSAERTGGSVSTLTIQRTQQEDSAVYLCASNKGTSGQETQYFGPGTRLLVL.

The CDR3 sequence: CASSLRDGSFQETQYF. CDR3 bases: TGTGCCAGCAGCCTAAGGGATGGGTCTTTCCAAGAGACCCAGTACTTC. The chain joins TRBV5-4 to TRBJ2-5; the D is unclear. The length of the CDR3 is 16 residues. The V end was cut by 4 bases, the J end by 1 base, with 17 bases between. Germline-derived CDR1 and CDR2 are SGHNT and YYREEE (reference sequence).

The rearrangement uses TRBV9 and TRBJ2-7, with 9 bases matching TRBD1. The CDR3 is 14 residues long. Germline V gene lookup returns CDR1 SGDLS and CDR2 YYNGEE. J lost 7 bases, V lost 0 bases, and 5 bases had no gene match. The CDR3 loop is CASSVDTGGGEQYF. DNA of the CDR3: TGTGCCAGCAGCGTAGATACAGGGGGCGGAGAGCAGTACTTC.

Turning to this clone: The same CDR3 can be traced to other DNA sequences in this sample. This sequence joins TRBV14 and TRBJ1-1; D is possibly TRBD1 (6 bases). CDR1 is SGHDN and CDR2 is FVKESK in the germline V gene. The V gene lost 6 bases and the J gene lost 1 base, with 9 bases spanning the gap. The CDR3 has 13 residues. The CDR3 protein is CASSRTANTEAFF. The CDR3 coding sequence is TGTGCCAGCAGTCGGACAGCGAACACTGAAGCTTTCTTT.

This clone was picked up one time. The V and J genes are TRBV2 and TRBJ1-2; TRBD1 agrees at 9 bases. V shed 6 bases, J shed 4 bases, and the junction held 6 bases outside the gene matches. CDR3 size: 14 residues. From germline, CDR1 is SNHLY and CDR2 FYNNEI. Here the CDR3 reads CASRGDREGYGYTF. The DNA of the CDR3 is TGTGCCAGCAGGGGGGACAGGGAAGGCTATGGCTACACCTTC.

CDR3 residues: CATKTGGLDSPLHF. For the CDR3, the DNA is TGCGCCACAAAAACAGGGGGCTTGGATTCACCCCTCCACTTT. V is TRBV5-1 and J is TRBJ1-6; TRBD1 matches 9 bases. The length of the CDR3 is 14 residues. V trimming: 9 bases; J trimming: 8 bases; junction bases outside the gene matches: 9. Germline V gene lookup returns CDR1 SGHRS and CDR2 YFSETQ.

As concerns this clone: This may stem from a read error, because a much larger clone lies one nucleotide away. The genes are TRBV7-8 and TRBJ1-2; D perhaps matches TRBD1 (6 bases). This CDR3 contains 13 residues. The germline gives CDR1 SGHVS, CDR2 FQNEAQ. V dropped 5 bases and J dropped 1 base, with 8 bases sitting between them. In DNA, the CDR3 is TGTGCCAGCAGCCAGGACAGTAACTATGGCTACACCTTC. Amino acid sequence: CASSQDSNYGYTF.

V and J are TRBV29-1 and TRBJ2-1, with 8 bases matching TRBD2. CDR3 size: 13 residues. The germline V gene encodes CDR1 SQVTM and CDR2 ANQGSEA. After removal of 7 bases from V and 5 bases from J, the junction contained 7 bases not matched to a gene. The chain's CDR3 is CSGAGGKDNEQFF. In DNA, the CDR3 is TGCAGCGGCGCGGGGGGTAAGGACAATGAGCAGTTCTTC.

Details on this clone: Germline and junction disagree at one end, which may indicate a read error. The rearrangement joins TRBV5-1 to TRBJ2-7; TRBD1 matches at 7 bases. CDR3 length: 14 amino acids. The germline gives CDR1 SGHRS, CDR2 YFSETQ. Here the CDR3 reads CASSPPGQSREQYF. The CDR3, as DNA: TGTGCCAGCAGCCCCCCGGGACAGTCAAGAGAGCAGTACTTC.

This clone came up once. This chain joins TRBV19 and TRBJ2-3; D is perhaps TRBD1 (6 bases). Trimming pared 8 bases from V and 8 bases from J, leaving 20 bases between. The length of the CDR3 is 14 residues. Germline V gene sequence: CDR1 LNHDA, CDR2 SQIVND (reference sequence). As DNA, the CDR3 is TGTGCCAGTGGCGAGAGCCAGGGGTCAGTTACGCAGTATTTT. Translated, it gives CASGESQGSVTQYF.

The chain is built from TRBV2 and TRBJ2-5; 7 bases match TRBD2. The CDR3 is 15 amino acids. With 5 bases clipped from V and 4 bases from J, the junction kept 10 bases outside the gene matches. The germline V gene encodes CDR1 SNHLY and CDR2 FYNNEI. The CDR3 sequence is CASSLILAAPETQYF. The CDR3 DNA follows: TGTGCCAGCAGTCTTATTCTAGCGGCCCCAGAGACCCAGTACTTC. Looking up the rest from reference TRBV2 and TRBJ2-5 gives the full variable domain: EPEVTQTPSHQVTQMGQEVILRCVPISNHLYFYWYRQILGQKVEFLVSFYNNEISEKSEIFDDQFSVERPDGSNFTLKIRSTKLEDSAMYFCASSLILAAPETQYFGPGTRLLVL.

In its sample, this clone was seen once. This chain connects TRBV4-1 to TRBJ2-1; D ambiguous. Germline V gene data show CDR1 as MGHRA and CDR2 as YSYEKL. The CDR3 length is 14 residues. V was cut by 4 bases and J by 4 bases, with 11 bases left in between. CDR3 sequence reads: CASSPGGRYNEQFF. The CDR3 region has the DNA TGCGCCAGCAGCCCAGGTGGGCGGTACAATGAGCAGTTCTTC.

A word on this clone: This CDR3 is also generated by other DNA sequences in the sample. This chain connects TRBV27 to TRBJ2-7, with 10 bases matching TRBD2. The CDR3 runs 14 residues. Germline CDR1 is MNHEY and CDR2 is SMNVEV (reference sequence). Germline trimming cut 2 bases from V and 3 bases from J; bases unmatched to any gene: 1. The chain's CDR3 is CASSLTSGNYEQYF. CDR3 nucleotide sequence: TGTGCCAGCAGTTTAACTAGCGGGAACTACGAGCAGTACTTC.

V usage is TRBV5-4 and J usage is TRBJ2-1; 9 bases agree with TRBD2. This CDR3 is built from 14 residues. CDR1 SGHNT and CDR2 YYREEE come from the germline V gene (reference sequence). V lost 2 bases and J lost 9; bases outside the gene matches: 6. This CDR3 reads CASSLGSSGGEQFF. In DNA, the CDR3 is TGTGCCAGCAGCTTAGGCAGTAGCGGGGGTGAGCAGTTCTTC.

The chain recombines TRBV27 with TRBJ2-2; maybe TRBD2 (6 bases). CDR3 length: 15 residues. V was trimmed by 0 bases and J by 1 base, leaving 6 bases between them. CDR1 MNHEY and CDR2 SMNVEV come from the germline V gene (reference sequence). CDR3 amino acids: CASSLSGRNTGELFF. For the CDR3, the DNA is TGTGCCAGCAGTTTATCCGGGAGGAACACCGGGGAGCTGTTTTTT.

This clone was seen a single time. The chain uses TRBV30 and TRBJ2-3, with D possibly TRBD2 on 6 matching bases. The V end lost 1 base, the J end lost 11 bases, and 10 bases lay between the germline ends. This CDR3 spans 11 amino acids. Germline V gives CDR1 GTSNPN, CDR2 SVGIG (reference sequence). CDR3 coding DNA: TGTGCCTGGAGTGAACTAGCCCTGCAGTATTTT. This translates into CAWSELALQYF.

Here the CDR3 DNA reads TGTGCCAGCAGCTTAGGGACAGGGATACTCAATCAGCCCCAGCATTTT. The encoded protein is CASSLGTGILNQPQHF. The chain is built from TRBV11-2 and TRBJ1-5; TRBD1 matches 8 bases. This CDR3 has 16 amino acids. Germline CDR1 is SGHAT and CDR2 is FQNNGV. The V and J ends lost 1 base and 3 bases, in that order; junction bases with no gene match: 5.

This chain connects TRBV4-2 to TRBJ2-1, with 9 bases aligning to TRBD2. The CDR3 extends over 17 amino acids. Germline CDR1 is LGHNA and CDR2 is YNFKEQ. V shed 0 bases, J shed 4 bases, and the junction held 7 bases outside the gene matches. CDR3 nucleotides: TGTGCCAGCAGCCAAGAGGCTAGCGGGGCCTTATACAATGAGCAGTTCTTC. It specifies CASSQEASGALYNEQFF.

The J gene is TRBJ1-1, the V gene TRBV4-3; no reliable D call. V lost 5 bases and J lost 0, with 10 bases in between. Germline CDR1 and CDR2: LGHNA and YSLEER. The CDR3 consists of 14 residues. This chain's CDR3 is CASSLSQLNTEAFF. The CDR3 DNA reads as TGCGCCAGCAGCTTAAGCCAATTGAACACTGAAGCTTTCTTT.

The chain recombines TRBV19 with TRBJ1-5, with D possibly matching TRBD1 (6 bases). CDR3 length equals 14 residues. CDR1 LNHDA and CDR2 SQIVND come from the germline V gene (reference sequence). V lost 10 bases and J lost 2, with 15 bases in between. The CDR3 is CATATGIGNQPQHF. CDR3 nucleotides: TGTGCCACCGCAACAGGGATCGGCAATCAGCCCCAGCATTTT.

The gene calls are TRBV10-3 and TRBJ1-4; TRBD1 matches at 7 bases. V lost 4 bases, J lost 8 bases, and 7 bases stayed unmatched. The CDR3 covers 14 residues. Germline V gene data show CDR1 as ENHRY and CDR2 as SYGVKD. CDR3 residues: CAISAVTGNEKLFF. CDR3 nucleotide sequence: TGTGCCATCAGTGCTGTGACAGGGAACGAAAAACTGTTTTTT.

The gene calls are TRBV10-3 and TRBJ2-5; D not certain. The DNA end is more similar to TRBJ2-7, so the J call may be wrong. Germline loops: CDR1 ENHRY, CDR2 SYGVKD. The CDR3 has 11 amino acids. This chain's CDR3 is CAISDVSEQYF. The DNA of the CDR3 is TGTGCCATCAGTGATGTAAGCGAGCAGTACTTC.

The table lists this clone with a count of one. This rearrangement joins TRBV6-4 to TRBJ2-2; D is undetermined. The CDR3 is made up of 12 amino acids. CDR1 MRHNA and CDR2 SNTAGT come from the germline V gene. V lost 7 bases and J lost 1, with 4 bases in between. CDR3 region: CASKKNTGELFF. For the CDR3, the DNA is TGTGCCAGCAAGAAGAACACCGGGGAGCTGTTTTTT.

The chain joins TRBV5-4 to TRBJ2-3; 7 bases fit TRBD2. Germline lookup yields CDR1 SGHNT and CDR2 YYREEE (reference sequence). This CDR3 comprises 18 residues. V was pared by 0 bases and J by 2 bases, with 12 bases of the junction left unmatched. The CDR3 is CASSLGDRGAGATDTQYF. Written as DNA, the CDR3 is TGTGCCAGCAGCTTGGGGGATCGTGGGGCGGGAGCCACAGATACGCAGTATTTT.